This entry lists 25 T cell receptor beta chains sequenced from one sample in a study of cytomegalovirus exposure and HLA in healthy donors. PCR used 60 Vbeta primers and 13 Jbeta primers. Sequenced by immunoSEQ multiplex PCR; TCRdb stores in-frame clones only, minus some. The data show around 140,000 clones, around 87% seen once. The source material was PBMCs. The receptors originated from a woman younger than 45 in good health and CMV-seronegative.

V is TRBV30 and J is TRBJ1-4, with no clear D. V lost 3 bases to trimming and J lost 4 bases, with 15 bases between them. CDR3 length: 15 residues. In germline, CDR1 is GTSNPN, CDR2 SVGIG (reference sequence). The CDR3 loop is CAWSPGVKSNEKLFF. CDR3 coding DNA: TGTGCCTGGAGCCCGGGAGTGAAAAGTAATGAAAAACTGTTTTTT. Drawing the rest from reference TRBV30 and TRBJ1-4, the complete variable domain is SQTIHQWPATLVQPVGSPLSLECTVEGTSNPNLYWYRQAAGRGLQLLFYSVGIGQISSEVPQNLSASRPQDRQFILSSKKLLLSDSGFYLCAWSPGVKSNEKLFFGSGTQLSVL.

The chain recombines TRBV7-9 with TRBJ2-1, with D unresolved. V was clipped by 6 bases and J by 2 bases, with 20 bases between them. The CDR3 length is 17 residues. Germline V gives CDR1 SEHNR, CDR2 FQNEAQ (reference sequence). CDR3: CASSSPSRGAAYNEQFF. Here the CDR3 DNA reads TGTGCCAGCAGTTCACCATCTCGAGGTGCGGCCTACAATGAGCAGTTCTTC. The whole variable domain, remainder taken from reference TRBV7-9 and TRBJ2-1, is DTGVSQNPRHKITKRGQNVTFRCDPISEHNRLYWYRQTLGQGPEFLTYFQNEAQLEKSRLLSDRFSAERPKGSFSTLEIQRTEQGDSAMYLCASSSPSRGAAYNEQFFGPGTRLTVL.

The chain uses TRBV28 and TRBJ1-2; TRBD1 aligns across 8 bases. V lost 10 bases and J lost 0; bases outside the gene matches: 25. This CDR3 contains 20 residues. Germline values: CDR1 MDHEN, CDR2 SYDVKM. The CDR3 is CATTLTRSRGRWAANYGYTF. DNA for the CDR3: TGTGCCACCACCCTTACCCGTAGCAGGGGGCGTTGGGCGGCTAACTATGGCTACACCTTC.

The chain links TRBV4-1 to TRBJ1-6; D possibly corresponds to TRBD1 (5 bases). CDR1 is MGHRA, CDR2 YSYEKL, per germline. V was clipped by 1 base and J by 8 bases, with 12 bases between them. The CDR3 extends over 15 amino acids. CDR3 protein: CASSQGGGKDSPLHF. CDR3 in DNA: TGCGCCAGCAGCCAAGGGGGCGGAAAGGATTCACCCCTCCACTTT.

The V call is TRBV27, the J call TRBJ1-1, with D possibly being TRBD1 (5 bases). With 1 base removed from V and 5 bases from J, the gap between germline ends came to 8 bases. CDR3 length equals 13 residues. The germline CDR1 and CDR2 sequences are MNHEY and SMNVEV (reference sequence). The CDR3 DNA follows: TGTGCCAGCAGTTTATGGAAGGGGACTGAAGCTTTCTTT. Translated: CASSLWKGTEAFF.

This chain joins TRBV7-2 and TRBJ1-4, with no clear D. Germline CDR1 and CDR2: SGHTA and FQGNSA. Deletions cut 1 base from V and 7 bases from J, with 16 bases between. CDR3 size: 16 residues. CDR3 nucleotide sequence: TGTGCCAGCAGCTTAGGGGCATCTGCCCTTAGTGAAAAACTGTTTTTT. Its protein is CASSLGASALSEKLFF.

This rearrangement joins TRBV27 to TRBJ2-7; TRBD1 agrees at 7 bases. Germline CDR1 MNHEY, CDR2 SMNVEV (reference sequence). Trimming cost V 2 bases and J 1 base; bases outside gene matches: 5. The length of the CDR3 is 15 residues. CDR3 residues: CASSLRGGASYEQYF. The CDR3 DNA follows: TGTGCCAGCAGTTTAAGAGGGGGCGCTTCCTACGAGCAGTACTTC.

The rearrangement links TRBV28 to TRBJ1-5; the match to TRBD1 covers 7 bases. The CDR3 consists of 14 residues. V shed 6 bases, J shed 5 bases, and the junction held 7 bases outside the gene matches. Germline V gene sequence: CDR1 MDHEN, CDR2 SYDVKM. The CDR3 reads CASRRGHRDQPQHF. In nucleotides, the CDR3 is TGTGCCAGCAGGAGGGGGCACCGGGATCAGCCCCAGCATTTT. Full variable domain (remainder filled in from reference TRBV28 and TRBJ1-5): DVKVTQSSRYLVKRTGEKVFLECVQDMDHENMFWYRQDPGLGLRLIYFSYDVKMKEKGDIPEGYSVSREKKERFSLILESASTNQTSMYLCASRRGHRDQPQHFGDGTRLSIL.

The V call is TRBV11-1, the J call TRBJ2-1; TRBD2 aligns across 7 bases. Germline V gives CDR1 SGHAT, CDR2 FQDESV (reference sequence). The CDR3 runs to 15 residues. Germline trimming cut 5 bases from V and 4 bases from J; bases unmatched to any gene: 8. The CDR3 nucleotides are TGTGCCAGCAGCGTCGGGAGGCTGTCGTACAATGAGCAGTTCTTC. Amino acids: CASSVGRLSYNEQFF.

CDR3 region: CATSRGIANQPQHF. CDR3 bases: TGTGCCACCAGCAGAGGAATCGCGAATCAGCCCCAGCATTTT. This chain uses TRBV15 with TRBJ1-5; D unresolved. Trimming stripped 1 base from V and 4 bases from J, with 8 bases between. Germline V gene sequence: CDR1 LNHNV, CDR2 YYDKDF (reference sequence). This CDR3 spans 14 amino acids.

The chain employs TRBV4-1 and TRBJ2-2, with a tentative D call TRBD1 (5 bases). Trimming took off 8 bases at V and 6 bases at J, with 25 bases between the two ends. Germline V gene data show CDR1 as MGHRA and CDR2 as YSYEKL. This CDR3 is 17 amino acids long. CDR3 region: CASGAARGIRSSGELFF. The DNA for the CDR3 is TGCGCCAGCGGGGCGGCGCGTGGTATTCGGTCGTCCGGGGAGCTGTTTTTT.

The chain couples TRBV7-8 to TRBJ2-3, with 8 bases that match TRBD2. The V segment lost 2 bases and the J segment 0 bases; nucleotides outside the gene matches: 7. The germline CDR1 and CDR2 sequences are SGHVS and FQNEAQ. The CDR3 runs 17 residues. The CDR3 region is CASSLIPSGSSTDTQYF. The CDR3 DNA reads TGTGCCAGCAGCTTAATTCCTAGCGGGTCTAGCACAGATACGCAGTATTTT.

This clone was seen ten or more times. This chain uses TRBV27 with TRBJ2-1; D is ambiguous. V was trimmed by 3 bases and J by 7 bases, leaving 10 bases between them. The germline CDR1 and CDR2 sequences are MNHEY and SMNVEV (reference sequence). The CDR3 consists of 13 residues. The CDR3, as DNA: TGTGCCAGCAGTTTGTCCAGCAGGAATGAGCAGTTCTTC. Its translation: CASSLSSRNEQFF.

This clone was seen a few times. The J gene is TRBJ1-5, the V gene TRBV4-3, with a tentative D call TRBD1 (6 bases). Between the trimmed V and J ends, which lost 0 bases and 6 bases, there was a span of 9 bases. Germline lookup yields CDR1 LGHNA and CDR2 YSLEER. This CDR3 is built from 14 residues. CDR3 coding DNA: TGCGCCAGCAGCCAAGAACAGGGTTTTCAGCCCCAGCATTTT. Protein product: CASSQEQGFQPQHF.

This rearrangement joins TRBV27 to TRBJ2-7; 9 bases align to TRBD2. With 6 bases clipped from V and 3 bases from J, the junction kept 6 bases outside the gene matches. The CDR3 is 14 residues long. Germline loops: CDR1 MNHEY, CDR2 SMNVEV (reference sequence). CDR3 sequence reads: CASSTGLALYEQYF. In DNA form, the CDR3 reads TGTGCCAGCAGCACGGGACTAGCCCTCTACGAGCAGTACTTC.

This chain uses TRBV30 with TRBJ1-1; D gene unclear. This CDR3 is built from 12 residues. Trimming removed 2 bases from V and 3 bases from J, with 7 bases in between. The germline gives CDR1 GTSNPN, CDR2 SVGIG (reference sequence). The CDR3 reads CAWSPGYTEAFF. The CDR3 DNA follows: TGTGCCTGGAGTCCGGGTTACACTGAAGCTTTCTTT.

This chain connects TRBV5-1 to TRBJ2-2; 7 nucleotides match TRBD2. J was trimmed by 1 base and V by 5 bases; bases with no gene match: 5. Per germline, CDR1 SGHRS and CDR2 YFSETQ. The CDR3 extends over 15 amino acids. The CDR3: CASRPLAVNTGELFF. CDR3 coding DNA: TGCGCCAGCAGACCGCTAGCGGTGAACACCGGGGAGCTGTTTTTT.

The CDR3 here is CASTLTGRRNYGYTF. CDR3 DNA: TGTGCCAGCACCCTGACAGGGAGGCGGAACTATGGCTACACCTTC. The rearrangement uses TRBV28 and TRBJ1-2; 7 nucleotides agree with TRBD1. With V trimmed by 7 bases and J by 2 bases, 10 bases remained unmatched. Germline lookup yields CDR1 MDHEN and CDR2 SYDVKM. There are 15 residues in the CDR3.

V is TRBV5-1 and J is TRBJ2-3; the D gene is possibly TRBD1 (7 bases). V lost 4 bases and J lost 3, with 18 bases in between. Germline V gene data show CDR1 as SGHRS and CDR2 as YFSETQ. The CDR3 spans 16 residues. The CDR3 coding sequence is TGCGCCAGCAGCCGACAGGCGGGACAGAGTACAGATACGCAGTATTTT. Its protein product is CASSRQAGQSTDTQYF.

V gene TRBV5-1 combines with J gene TRBJ1-1; 10 bases map to TRBD1. The V gene end was trimmed by 4 bases and the J gene end by 8 bases; junction bases not matched to a gene: 8. CDR1 SGHRS and CDR2 YFSETQ come from the germline V gene. CDR3 size: 14 residues. Here the CDR3 reads CASSPRDRGGEAFF. CDR3 in DNA: TGCGCCAGCAGCCCCCGGGACAGGGGCGGGGAAGCTTTCTTT.

J is TRBJ2-5 and V is TRBV5-1; TRBD2 aligns across 10 bases. The CDR3 is 17 amino acids. The junction had 10 bases not matched to a gene; V was cut back by 0 bases and J by 5 bases. CDR1 is SGHRS, CDR2 YFSETQ, per germline. The CDR3 DNA reads as TGCGCCAGCAGCTTGGGGGGACTAGCGATCCCTCGGGAGACCCAGTACTTC. This sequence encodes CASSLGGLAIPRETQYF. Based on the CDR3 plus reference TRBV5-1 and TRBJ2-5, the full variable domain is KAGVTQTPRYLIKTRGQQVTLSCSPISGHRSVSWYQQTPGQGLQFLFEYFSETQRNKGNFPGRFSGRQFSNSRSEMNVSTLELGDSALYLCASSLGGLAIPRETQYFGPGTRLLVL.

V usage is TRBV30 and J usage is TRBJ2-3; 12 positions agree with TRBD2. The CDR3 is made up of 14 amino acids. V lost 5 bases, J lost 4 bases, and 4 bases stayed unmatched. The germline V gene has CDR1 GTSNPN and CDR2 SVGIG (reference sequence). CDR3 sequence: CAWSSGGAADTQYF. DNA of the CDR3: TGTGCCTGGTCTAGCGGGGGGGCAGCAGATACGCAGTATTTT.

The rearrangement joins TRBV18 to TRBJ2-1, with 13 bases lining up with TRBD2. The CDR3 spans 14 residues. Trimming removed 5 bases from V and 5 bases from J; junction bases left unmatched: 0. CDR1 and CDR2 (germline): KGHSH, LQKENI. In DNA form, the CDR3 reads TGTGCCAGCTCAGGACTAGCGGGAGACAATGAGCAGTTCTTC. Translation: CASSGLAGDNEQFF.

This clone has just a few counts. The gene calls are TRBV6-1 and TRBJ1-5; D gene uncertain. The CDR3 runs to 15 residues. The germline CDR1 and CDR2 sequences are MNHNS and SASEGT. The V end lost 6 bases, the J end lost 0 bases, and 12 bases lay between the germline ends. The CDR3: CASRPQEASNQPQHF. CDR3 bases: TGTGCCAGCAGACCCCAAGAGGCTAGCAATCAGCCCCAGCATTTT.

The chain combines TRBV2 with TRBJ1-2; 9 bases agree with TRBD1. Germline loops: CDR1 SNHLY, CDR2 FYNNEI. The trim removed 3 bases at V and 4 bases at J, leaving 9 bases unmatched. This CDR3 region has 16 residues. The CDR3 DNA reads TGTGCCAGCAGTGAGGGACAGGGACCACTAGGCTATGGCTACACCTTC. Translated: CASSEGQGPLGYGYTF.